The following is a T cell receptor beta chain sequence with its context. Its antigen is not known. This sample was included in a study of CD4 T cells in relation to SARS-CoV-2 and coronaviruses. Study-wide findings and caveats: Monoreactive clones expanded significantly more to SARS-CoV-2 than crossreactive clones did.

Before the COVID-19 pandemic, during about 2011-2019, CD4+ T cells were taken from unexposed donors. Naive and memory CD4+ T cells came from enriched cryopreserved PBMCs. Produced via immunoSEQ multiplex PCR; TCRdb's table is partial and in-frame only. The sample records some 65,000 clones, about 90% being singletons. The CDR3 sequence is 15 residues long. The V gene lost 2 bases and the J gene lost 4 bases, with 13 bases spanning the gap. Per the germline V gene, CDR1 is MNHNS and CDR2 is SASEGT. This clonotype was sampled from a human donor in good health. The chain joins TRBV6-1 to TRBJ2-3, with D possibly matching TRBD2 (6 bases). Sequenced input: memory CD4+ T cells from PBMCs. DNA of the CDR3: TGTGCCAGCAGTGAAAGGAGGGTCACCGCAGATACGCAGTATTTT. Encoded protein: CASSERRVTADTQYF.